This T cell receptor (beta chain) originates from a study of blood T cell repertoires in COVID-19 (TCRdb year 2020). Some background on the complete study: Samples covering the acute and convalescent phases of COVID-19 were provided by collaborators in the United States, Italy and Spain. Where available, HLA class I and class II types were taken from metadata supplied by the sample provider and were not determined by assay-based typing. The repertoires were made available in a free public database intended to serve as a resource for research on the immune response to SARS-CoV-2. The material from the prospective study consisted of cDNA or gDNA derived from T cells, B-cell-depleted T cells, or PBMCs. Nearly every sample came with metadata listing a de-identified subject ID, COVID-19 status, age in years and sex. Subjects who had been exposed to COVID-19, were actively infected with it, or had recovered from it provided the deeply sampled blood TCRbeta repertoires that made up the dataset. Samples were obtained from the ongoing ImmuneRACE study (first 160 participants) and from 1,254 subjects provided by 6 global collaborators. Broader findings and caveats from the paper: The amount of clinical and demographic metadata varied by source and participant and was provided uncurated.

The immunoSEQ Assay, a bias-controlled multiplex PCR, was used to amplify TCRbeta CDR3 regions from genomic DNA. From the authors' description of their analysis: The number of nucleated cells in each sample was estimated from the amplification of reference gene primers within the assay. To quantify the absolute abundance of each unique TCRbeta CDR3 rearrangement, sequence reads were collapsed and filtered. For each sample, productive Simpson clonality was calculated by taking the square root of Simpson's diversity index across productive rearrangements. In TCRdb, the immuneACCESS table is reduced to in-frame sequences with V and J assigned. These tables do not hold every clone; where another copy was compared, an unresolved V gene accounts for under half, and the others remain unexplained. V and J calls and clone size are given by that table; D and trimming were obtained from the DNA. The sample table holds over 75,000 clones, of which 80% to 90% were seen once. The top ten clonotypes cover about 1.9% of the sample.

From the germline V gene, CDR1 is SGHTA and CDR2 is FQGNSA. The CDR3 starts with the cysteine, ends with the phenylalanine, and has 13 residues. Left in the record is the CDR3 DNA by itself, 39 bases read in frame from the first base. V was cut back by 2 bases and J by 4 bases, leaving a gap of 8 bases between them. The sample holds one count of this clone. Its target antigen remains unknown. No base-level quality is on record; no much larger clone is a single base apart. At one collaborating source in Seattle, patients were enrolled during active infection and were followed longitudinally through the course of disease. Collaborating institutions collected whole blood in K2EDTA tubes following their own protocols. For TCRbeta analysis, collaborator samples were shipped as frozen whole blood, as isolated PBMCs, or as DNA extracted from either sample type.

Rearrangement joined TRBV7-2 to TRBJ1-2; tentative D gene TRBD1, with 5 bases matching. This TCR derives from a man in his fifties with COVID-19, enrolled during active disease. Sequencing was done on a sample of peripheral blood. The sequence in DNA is TGTGCCAGCAGCTTACAGGGTGTCTATGGCTACACCTTC. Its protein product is CASSLQGVYGYTF.